A selection of T cell receptor beta chains follows, all from one sample in a study of human T cells and chemical hapten exposure. Each CDR3 protein gets one entry after TCRdb re-called the RACE reads with MiXCR. Counted here are around 380,000 distinct CDR3 sequences, around 4.8% occurring once; the ten biggest clones make up under 3%. Sequences were derived from whole blood, sampled in connection with sensitization to the hapten diphenylcyclopropenone (DPC). These receptors all come from a woman between 45 and 60 years old with alopecia areata. Some clones in this sample may be carry-over from other donors' samples. Both conserved end residues are part of each CDR3. The order of the fields is D gene, V gene, clone size, CDR3 length, CDR3 protein. A D gene is named only where the DNA matches it firmly. The listing skips clone size in some rows; elsewhere it reads once, few, many or a size class.

D gene: .; V gene: TRBV7-2; clone size: many; CDR3 length: 13; CDR3 protein: CASSLGRVETQYF
D gene: TRBD2; V gene: TRBV7-2; clone size: many; CDR3 length: 14; CDR3 protein: CASSRRGDTDTQYF
D gene: TRBD2; V gene: TRBV20-1; clone size: many; CDR3 length: 14; CDR3 protein: CSASRTSGQETQYF
D gene: TRBD1; V gene: TRBV28; clone size: .; CDR3 length: 14; CDR3 protein: CASILPDRDYEQYF
D gene: .; V gene: TRBV27; clone size: many; CDR3 length: 14; CDR3 protein: CASRIVGQAGELFF
D gene: .; V gene: TRBV6-5; clone size: .; CDR3 length: 12; CDR3 protein: CASSGSNGAQHF
D gene: TRBD2; V gene: TRBV11-2; clone size: few; CDR3 length: 17; CDR3 protein: CASSSGSGGPSTDTQYF
D gene: TRBD1; V gene: TRBV6-5; clone size: few; CDR3 length: 16; CDR3 protein: CASSYPGQGLGETQYF
D gene: .; V gene: TRBV6-5; clone size: few; CDR3 length: 13; CDR3 protein: CASSLPGQEKLFF
D gene: .; V gene: TRBV12-3/TRBV12-4; clone size: many; CDR3 length: 12; CDR3 protein: CASSLVRAEAFF
D gene: TRBD1; V gene: TRBV9; clone size: many; CDR3 length: 15; CDR3 protein: CASSVAGTENSPLHF
D gene: .; V gene: TRBV7-2; clone size: many; CDR3 length: 13; CDR3 protein: CASGRRSNSPLHF
D gene: .; V gene: TRBV12-3/TRBV12-4; clone size: few; CDR3 length: 13; CDR3 protein: CASSFLPEYEQYF
D gene: TRBD2; V gene: TRBV2; clone size: few; CDR3 length: 12; CDR3 protein: CASRLAGGTQYF
D gene: .; V gene: TRBV18; clone size: .; CDR3 length: 14; CDR3 protein: CASSPLVHTDTQYF
D gene: .; V gene: TRBV27; clone size: many; CDR3 length: 15; CDR3 protein: CASSPLEFSNQPQHF
D gene: .; V gene: TRBV12-3/TRBV12-4; clone size: .; CDR3 length: 15; CDR3 protein: CASSSLADKGDTQYF
D gene: .; V gene: TRBV6-5; clone size: many; CDR3 length: 15; CDR3 protein: CASSYAAASTDTQYF
D gene: TRBD2; V gene: TRBV12-5; clone size: many; CDR3 length: 15; CDR3 protein: CASVSGLAGYNEQFF
D gene: .; V gene: TRBV4-1; clone size: many; CDR3 length: 14; CDR3 protein: CASSQAPGDYGYTF
D gene: .; V gene: TRBV6-5; clone size: many; CDR3 length: 12; CDR3 protein: CASTATGDGYTF
D gene: TRBD1; V gene: TRBV9; clone size: many; CDR3 length: 15; CDR3 protein: CASSVEVQGESPLHF
D gene: TRBD1; V gene: TRBV11-2; clone size: .; CDR3 length: 16; CDR3 protein: CASSPRTDRVGETQYF
D gene: TRBD1; V gene: TRBV7-9; clone size: .; CDR3 length: 15; CDR3 protein: CASSTTGVRTDTQYF
D gene: TRBD1; V gene: TRBV5-1; clone size: many; CDR3 length: 15; CDR3 protein: CASSPGGTANTEAFF
D gene: .; V gene: TRBV28; clone size: many; CDR3 length: 14; CDR3 protein: CASSSGTRAYGYTF
D gene: TRBD2; V gene: TRBV28; clone size: many; CDR3 length: 15; CDR3 protein: CASSLKLAGADEQFF
D gene: .; V gene: TRBV5-1; clone size: few; CDR3 length: 17; CDR3 protein: CASSWGRHNSNTGELFF
D gene: .; V gene: TRBV28; clone size: many; CDR3 length: 15; CDR3 protein: CASSRLPGPPDEQFF
D gene: .; V gene: TRBV12-3/TRBV12-4; clone size: few; CDR3 length: 14; CDR3 protein: CASSPRDFNEKLFF
D gene: .; V gene: TRBV12-5; clone size: .; CDR3 length: 12; CDR3 protein: CASGFTGREQFF
D gene: TRBD1; V gene: TRBV4-2; clone size: many; CDR3 length: 16; CDR3 protein: CASSQEVRGSTDTQYF
D gene: .; V gene: TRBV29-1; clone size: many; CDR3 length: 13; CDR3 protein: CSVEDSRNTEAFF
D gene: TRBD2; V gene: TRBV13; clone size: many; CDR3 length: 17; CDR3 protein: CASSLISGGPSTDTQYF
D gene: TRBD1; V gene: TRBV12-3/TRBV12-4; clone size: .; CDR3 length: 13; CDR3 protein: CASGDRGNSPLHF
D gene: TRBD2; V gene: TRBV6-2/TRBV6-3; clone size: few; CDR3 length: 18; CDR3 protein: CASRRPSSGRAGTDTQYF
D gene: .; V gene: TRBV7-9; clone size: .; CDR3 length: 15; CDR3 protein: CASSLGPGPNEKLFF
D gene: .; V gene: TRBV29-1; clone size: .; CDR3 length: 13; CDR3 protein: CSASKGANEKLFF
D gene: .; V gene: TRBV29-1; clone size: many; CDR3 length: 12; CDR3 protein: CSAGRRDTEAFF
D gene: TRBD2; V gene: TRBV30; clone size: few; CDR3 length: 15; CDR3 protein: CAWSVRGTSGTEQYF
D gene: .; V gene: TRBV20-1; clone size: many; CDR3 length: 15; CDR3 protein: CSASSLEVMNTEAFF
D gene: .; V gene: TRBV28; clone size: .; CDR3 length: 15; CDR3 protein: CASSLYPASSYEQYF
D gene: .; V gene: TRBV11-2; clone size: .; CDR3 length: 13; CDR3 protein: CASSSIYNSPLHF
D gene: TRBD2; V gene: TRBV3-1; clone size: many; CDR3 length: 14; CDR3 protein: CASSQPSGGDTQYF
D gene: TRBD2; V gene: TRBV2; clone size: many; CDR3 length: 15; CDR3 protein: CASRRLAGAVDTQYF
D gene: TRBD2; V gene: TRBV12-3/TRBV12-4; clone size: many; CDR3 length: 14; CDR3 protein: CASNVAGGPNEQFF
D gene: TRBD1; V gene: TRBV27; clone size: many; CDR3 length: 18; CDR3 protein: CASSSTGRPSSYNSPLHF
D gene: .; V gene: TRBV28; clone size: many; CDR3 length: 14; CDR3 protein: CASSSGGRPNEQFF
D gene: .; V gene: TRBV29-1; clone size: many; CDR3 length: 16; CDR3 protein: CSLPATGPGNTGELFF
D gene: .; V gene: TRBV13; clone size: .; CDR3 length: 21; CDR3 protein: CASSGDSEELAGTPSTDTQYF
D gene: TRBD2; V gene: TRBV4-3; clone size: many; CDR3 length: 17; CDR3 protein: CASSQFTSGAFYNEQFF
D gene: .; V gene: TRBV6-6; clone size: many; CDR3 length: 13; CDR3 protein: CASSPPGGAGYTF
D gene: .; V gene: TRBV28; clone size: few; CDR3 length: 14; CDR3 protein: CASSLRTEIYEQYF
D gene: .; V gene: TRBV6-2/TRBV6-3; clone size: many; CDR3 length: 12; CDR3 protein: CASSNPTGELFF
D gene: .; V gene: TRBV9; clone size: many; CDR3 length: 13; CDR3 protein: CASSVEPQVEQYF
D gene: TRBD1; V gene: TRBV28; clone size: many; CDR3 length: 15; CDR3 protein: CASSSWTGGVLEQYF
D gene: TRBD2; V gene: TRBV19; clone size: many; CDR3 length: 19; CDR3 protein: CASSPTGLAGEWNTGELFF